Described below is a single T cell receptor beta chain sequence and its context. Its antigen is unidentified. This sample was taken from a study of cytomegalovirus exposure and HLA in healthy donors. The donors were part of the validation cohort of around 110 subjects. That cohort was separate from the first cohort, which comprised fewer than 800 subjects. Overall study results and limits: Cytomegalovirus association was listed for 150 to 200 TCR beta chains. Three chains linked to CMV were shown in vitro to be specific for CMV antigens.

CDR1 and CDR2 (germline): MNHEY, SMNVEV (reference sequence). The CDR3 contains 13 residues. The V gene end was trimmed by 5 bases and the J gene end by 9 bases; junction bases not matched to a gene: 6. Measured with immunoSEQ multiplex PCR; TCRdb has only the in-frame clones, and not every one. The data hold 150,000 to 200,000 clones, with around nine tenths observed a single time. The sequenced material came from PBMCs. This receptor was obtained from a woman aged 25 to 45 in good health and CMV-seronegative. The chain carries TRBV27 and TRBJ1-4, with TRBD1 matching 7 bases. CDR3 protein: CASSPGGRQKLFF. Written as DNA, the CDR3 is TGTGCCAGCAGTCCAGGGGGGAGGCAAAAACTGTTTTTT.